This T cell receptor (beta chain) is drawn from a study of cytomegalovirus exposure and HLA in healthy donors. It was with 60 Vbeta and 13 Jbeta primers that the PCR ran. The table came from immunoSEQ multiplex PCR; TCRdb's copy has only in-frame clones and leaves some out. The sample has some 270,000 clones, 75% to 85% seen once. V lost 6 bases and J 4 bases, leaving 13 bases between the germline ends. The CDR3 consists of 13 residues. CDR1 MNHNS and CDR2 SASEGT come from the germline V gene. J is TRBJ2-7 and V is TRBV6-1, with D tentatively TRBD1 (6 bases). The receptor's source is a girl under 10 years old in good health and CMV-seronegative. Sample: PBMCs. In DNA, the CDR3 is TGTGCCAGCAGGGGGGCGCCTGGGTACGAGCAGTACTTC. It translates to CASRGAPGYEQYF.